This is a list of T cell receptor beta chains from one sample in a study of shared clonotypes between healthy human individuals. Measured with immunoSEQ multiplex PCR; TCRdb has only the in-frame clones, and not every one. Among over a million clones listed, 75% to 80% were seen once. The specimen sequenced was memory CD4+ T cells from PBMCs. The origin of the receptors is a man aged 18 to 35 in good health. Some clones in this sample may be carry-over from other donors' samples. The CDR3 runs from the conserved cysteine through the conserved F or W. A D gene is named only where the DNA matches it firmly. Some rows mark clone size as missing; the rest say once, few, many or name a class of expanded clone.

V,size,J,D,DNA,CDR3
TRBV27,NA,TRBJ2-1,TRBD1,TGTGCCAGCAGTTTTAAGGGGCAGGGGGCCCACAATGAGCAGTTCTTC,CASSFKGQGAHNEQFF
TRBV10-3,NA,TRBJ2-1,TRBD2,TGTGCCATCAAAGGGACTAGCGGAAATGAGCAGTTCTTC,CAIKGTSGNEQFF
TRBV6-5,NA,TRBJ2-1,TRBD2,TGTGCCAGCAGTTACTGGTCTAGCGGGGACAATCAGTTCTTC,CASSYWSSGDNQFF
TRBV10-3,NA,TRBJ2-7,NA,TGTGCCATCAGTGAGTCAAGTTACGAGCAGTACTTC,CAISESSYEQYF
TRBV30,NA,TRBJ1-2,TRBD1,TGTGCCTGGACAAGGGGGCAGGACTATGGCTACACCTTC,CAWTRGQDYGYTF
TRBV29-1,few,TRBJ1-1,NA,TGCAGCGTTGGACAGGTCTACACTGAAGCTTTCTTT,CSVGQVYTEAFF
TRBV5-6,NA,TRBJ2-5,NA,TGTGCCAGCAGCTTGTCCCCGGGTTCCAGAGGGACCCAGTACTTC,CASSLSPGSRGTQYF
TRBV5-4,many,TRBJ2-7,NA,TGTGCCAGCAGCCTTGCGTCGGCGGGCCTTTCCTACGAGCAGTACTTC,CASSLASAGLSYEQYF
TRBV29-1,few,TRBJ2-1,NA,TGCAGCGTTGTGGGGGGATACTCCTACAATGAGCAGTTCTTC,CSVVGGYSYNEQFF
TRBV28,many,TRBJ2-1,NA,TGTGCCAGCGCGCAGGACGGATCCTACAATGAGCAGTTCTTC,CASAQDGSYNEQFF
TRBV4-1,NA,TRBJ2-1,NA,TGCGCCAGCAGCCAAGTGCATATAGTCTCCTACAATGAGCAGTTCTTC,CASSQVHIVSYNEQFF